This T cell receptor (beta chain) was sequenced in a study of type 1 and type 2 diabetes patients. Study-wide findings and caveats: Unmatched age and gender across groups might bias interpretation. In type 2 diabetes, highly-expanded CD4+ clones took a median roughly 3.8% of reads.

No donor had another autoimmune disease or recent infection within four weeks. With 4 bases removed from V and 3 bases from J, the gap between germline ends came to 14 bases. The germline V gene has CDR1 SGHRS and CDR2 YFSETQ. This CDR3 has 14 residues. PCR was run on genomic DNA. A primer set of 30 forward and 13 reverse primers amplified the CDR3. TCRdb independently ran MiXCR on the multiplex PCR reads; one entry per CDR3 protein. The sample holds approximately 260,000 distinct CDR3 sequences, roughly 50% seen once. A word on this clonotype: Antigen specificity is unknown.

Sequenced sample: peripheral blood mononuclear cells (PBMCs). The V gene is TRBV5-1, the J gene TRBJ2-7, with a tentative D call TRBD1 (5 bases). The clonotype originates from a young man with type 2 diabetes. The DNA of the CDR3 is TGCGCCAGCAGCCAGGAAGGACAATACTACGAGCAGTACTTC. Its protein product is CASSQEGQYYEQYF.